This T cell receptor (beta chain) was sequenced during a study of cytomegalovirus exposure and HLA in healthy donors (dated by TCRdb to about 2017). About the study as a whole: An earlier analysis of roughly 570 of the donors reported 276 Gb of sequence data and roughly 120 million unique TCR beta sequences obtained from 150 million to 200 million T cells. About 300 gigabases of sequencing data and 70 million to 100 million unique TCR sequences were included in an early release covering about 620 HLA-typed donors. Of the 398 genotyped donors, 81% fell in the genetic ancestry cluster associated with self-reported Caucasian donors. The study aimed to test whether cataloging public T cell receptors could reveal signatures of past pathogen exposure. The T cell repertoires of 666 subjects were profiled by immunosequencing and related to cytomegalovirus serostatus. Along with the approximately 600-subject first cohort, a separate validation cohort of over a hundred different subjects was used. The study combined high-throughput TCR immunosequencing, statistical association of individual TCRs with disease status, and machine learning to predict cytomegalovirus infection status. In a later analysis, previously published TCR beta repertoires from 666 donors were re-analyzed and high-resolution HLA genotyping was added so that TCR occurrence patterns could be studied. Rather than using new phenotypic data, the later analysis identified candidate immune exposures from TCR beta sequences and from how often those sequences occurred across donors. To decide whether each TCR beta V gene segment behaved as functional or pseudogenic, an earlier analysis of some 600 of the donors relied on high-throughput TCR beta sequencing. Donor age, sex, ethnicity and CMV serostatus were compiled together with the repertoire data. A later genetic analysis took genome-wide SNP genotypes for about three fifths of the 666 donors and used that subset as a discovery cohort. Every repertoire in the discovery cohort had been generated on one and the same sequencing platform. Both class I and class II loci were covered by HLA typing, at four-digit resolution. Typing coverage differed by locus: A, B, C, DRB1 and DQB1 were typed in roughly 620-630 donors, DQA1 in approximately 520, DPA1 in some 600, and DPB1 in 400 to 490. Four to six DR-DQ haplotypes were handled as single units for association and clustering because linkage in the cohort was strong. Across 398 genotyped donors of the cohort, an average of about 240,000 unique TCR beta nucleotide sequences per donor were sequenced, and approximately 17% of those sequences were non-productive.

Libraries were constructed by the immunoSEQ multiplex PCR assay. For the multiplex PCR, a mixture combining 60 forward primers for TCR Vbeta segments and 13 reverse primers for TCR Jbeta segments was used. Amplification of the CDR3 region of rearranged TCR beta genes was performed with a multiplex PCR assay on genomic DNA. The amplified TCR beta libraries were sequenced on the Illumina HiSeq System as 87-base-pair reads. Concerning the study's data processing: A later analysis tallied about 77 million unique TCR beta chains across the 700 or so repertoires, and about 10 million of those chains were shared by two or more donors. Raw reads were error-corrected and collapsed into unique sequences by a nearest-neighbor algorithm in which closely related sequences were merged to remove PCR and sequencing errors. CDR3 sequences were aligned to IMGT reference sequences to assign V, D and J gene segments. For a sequence to be retained, a match of at least six nucleotides to both a V gene segment and a J gene segment was required. A rearrangement counted as productive if the CDR3 had no stop codons and remained in frame with V and J, and every other rearrangement counted as non-productive. CDR3 was defined by IMGT convention, running from the second conserved V-encoded cysteine to the conserved J-encoded phenylalanine. The earlier analysis of 500 to 650 of the donors excluded any sequence lacking an unambiguous match to a single V gene segment. In an earlier analysis of several hundred of the donors, a V segment was called functional when productive rearrangements were above 56.7%, and segregating when the standard deviation between donors exceeded 5%. To diagnose cytomegalovirus status from the catalog of TCR beta chain sequences, a statistical classification framework was built. In a later analysis, TCR nucleotide sequences were compared against IMGT/GENE-DB human TR gene sequences so that V and J genes could be assigned. The TCRdist pipeline was used in a later analysis to assign CDR3 sequences and most-parsimonious VDJ recombination scenarios. A later analysis defined each TCR beta chain by its CDR3 amino acid sequence plus V-gene family, and excluded reads lacking a unique V-gene family. A later analysis removed nearly 600 highly shared, low-generation-probability nucleotide sequences to deal with suspected cross-contamination and a sequencing artifact. In a later analysis, a clonal expansion index for each public chain was calculated from normalized within-repertoire ranks of inferred template counts. In a later analysis, generation probabilities were computed with a VDJ recombination model fitted to out-of-frame rearrangements, and the resulting probabilities were checked against IGoR. In a later analysis, hypergeometric tests were used to score TCR-TCR, TCR-HLA and TCR-CMV co-occurrence, with a repertoire-size bias correction applied to TCR pairs. A later analysis estimated false discovery rates by permuting HLA or CMV assignments 20 times. In a later analysis, co-occurring TCRs were grouped with DBSCAN, and TCRdist sequence similarity was added when clustering was performed within HLA-allele-positive subsets. Co-occurrence clustering excluded repertoires with fewer than 30,000 or more than 120,000 public chains, plus five with anomalous nucleotide sharing. Not all clones reach the TCRdb copy of this immuneACCESS table, which keeps in-frame sequences only. Checked studies attribute under half of the gap to unresolved V genes and leave the rest unexplained. From that table come the V and J calls and clone size; the DNA was used to work out D and trimming. The sample profile shows tens of thousands of clones; 78% of them were found once. 8% to 9% of the sample is taken by the ten largest.

A few counts support this clone. Its cognate antigen has yet to be identified. No base quality information exists; no much larger clone differs at one position. The cohort was made up of roughly 670 healthy bone marrow donors. At the time of sampling, all cohort members were nominally healthy, though unrecorded immune exposures were likely present. The donor tested CMV seropositive and was one of the 289 seropositive cohort members. A peripheral blood sample was provided by each donor, and peripheral blood mononuclear cells were used for TCR beta sequencing. The Qiagen DNeasy Blood Extraction Kit was used to extract genomic DNA from the blood cell samples. What the authors observed across the whole study: Because HLA typing was unavailable for some donors at each locus, only the typed subset was used in association tests. It was suggested by the authors that the approach could potentially be generalized to other disease states and immunological phenotypes. Strong co-occurrence of HLA alleles, especially DR and DQ, made assigning TCR associations to individual alleles difficult. Some IMGT-functional V segments, including TRBV6-2 and TRBV6-3, could not be told apart with the 87-base-pair reads, so those segments were excluded. Compared with the approximately 720-donor mean, donors in an Asian-associated ancestry cluster had fewer N-insertions in productive TCRs, according to a later genetic analysis. At a false discovery rate of 0.05, a later analysis linked roughly 17,000 TCR beta sequences to specific HLA alleles. This cohort had only TCR beta chains sequenced, and the lack of alpha or paired-chain data limited which features could be detected. A total of 150 to 200 TCR beta chains were listed by the study as associated with cytomegalovirus. An association between a missense DCLRE1C variant and V-gene and J-gene trimming of TCR beta chains was found in a later genetic analysis and replicated in an independent cohort. Correlated functional status among segregating V segments might be attributable to linkage disequilibrium, but an unknown experimental factor could not be ruled out. In vitro tests confirmed that a few of the cytomegalovirus-associated TCR beta chains recognize cytomegalovirus antigens. In a later analysis, HLA-associated TCR beta chains were found to be more clonally expanded and to have lower generation probabilities than equally common non-associated chains. The only immune exposure information available for the cohort was CMV serostatus. Because counts were too low, about 18 rarely observed V segments, including chromosome 9 orphons, were excluded from the earlier analysis of 500 to 700 of the donors. A cluster of highly shared sequence variants was judged likely to represent a technical artifact of the sequencing pipeline. A further reported finding was that TCR beta sequences accurately predicted the HLA-A and HLA-B alleles for most subjects in the first cohort. Several of the top co-occurrence clusters appeared to be linked to parvovirus B19, influenza, CMV and Epstein-Barr virus, according to a later analysis. In a later analysis, TCR association rates were found to vary across HLA loci, with the most associated TCRs seen for DRB1 alleles and the fewest for HLA-C alleles. Roughly uniform sequencing depth across donors was assumed in presence/absence analyses, although this assumption may not hold. A later analysis found that most CMV-associated TCR beta chains appeared HLA-restricted, with HLA associations seemingly driven largely by CMV exposure. In an earlier analysis of about 550 of the donors, most TCR beta V segments were observed in productive rearrangements about 90% or about 30% of the time, broadly matching IMGT annotations. Most TCR sequences were seen in very few donors, while some public TCRs were found in many individuals. Cytomegalovirus status was reported to be diagnosed by the classifier with high specificity and sensitivity in both the original and validation cohorts.

The germline V gene (reference sequence) provides CDR1 LNHDA and CDR2 SQIVND. Including cysteine and phenylalanine, the CDR3 has 14 amino acids. Only CDR3 DNA is held: 42 bases, read in frame from base 1. Compared with germline, V lacks 9 bases and J lacks 6 bases; bases without a gene match: 10. The clonotype comes from a woman in her forties in good health and CMV-seropositive. The sample was PBMCs. The chain couples TRBV19 to TRBJ2-7, and 11 junction bases match TRBD1. The DNA is as follows: TGTGCCAGCGGGACAGGGGGGCTAGGGGTCGAGCAGTACTTC. Translation gives CASGTGGLGVEQYF.